These T cell receptor beta chains were read from a single sample in a study of blood T cells in healthy people across ages. TCRdb reprocessed the 5' RACE reads via MiXCR and lists one record per CDR3 protein. The profile shows 850,000 to 1,000,000 distinct CDR3 sequences, roughly 51% of them singletons. Sequencing used blood. The receptors here all came from a woman aged 55-69 years in good health. Both conserved end residues are part of each CDR3. The D gene is left open where the match is weak. Clone size is not always given. Where it is, it says once, few, many or a class for expanded clones.

size	V	J	D	CDR3	DNA
-	TRBV5-1	TRBJ2-7	TRBD2	CASSAGLAGGSYEQYF	TGCGCCAGCAGCGCGGGACTAGCGGGAGGGTCCTACGAGCAGTACTTC
-	TRBV27	TRBJ1-1	TRBD1	CASRPSTGGTEAFF	TGTGCCAGCAGGCCCTCGACAGGGGGCACTGAAGCTTTCTTT
once	TRBV12-3/TRBV12-4	TRBJ2-7	-	CVSSLARQGVNPLFTYEQYF	TGTGTCAGCAGTTTAGCGCGCCAGGGAGTTAATCCCCTCTTTACCTACGAGCAGTACTTC
once	TRBV6-1	TRBJ2-7	-	CASGDFYEQYF	TGTGCCAGCGGGGACTTCTACGAGCAGTACTTC
-	TRBV28	TRBJ2-3	TRBD1	CASRSYGDRDTDTQYF	TGTGCCAGCAGGTCTTACGGGGACAGAGACACAGATACGCAGTATTTT
-	TRBV29-1	TRBJ2-1	TRBD1	CSVEVGDRGVYNEQFF	TGCAGCGTTGAAGTCGGGGACAGGGGGGTCTACAATGAGCAGTTCTTC
-	TRBV29-1	TRBJ2-5	-	CSAGSRKWTQYF	TGCAGCGCCGGTTCTCGTAAGTGGACCCAGTACTTC
-	TRBV2	TRBJ2-7	TRBD1	CASSEWQGDYEQYF	TGTGCCAGCAGTGAGTGGCAGGGGGACTACGAGCAGTACTTC
-	TRBV3-1	TRBJ2-3	TRBD1	CASSQDGTGHTDTQYF	TGTGCCAGCAGCCAAGACGGGACAGGCCACACAGATACGCAGTATTTT
few	TRBV29-1	TRBJ2-5	-	CSVAFVAETQYF	TGCAGCGTTGCCTTCGTAGCAGAGACCCAGTACTTC
-	TRBV7-9	TRBJ1-4	-	CASSLGSVNEKLFF	TGTGCCAGCAGCTTAGGGTCGGTTAATGAAAAACTGTTTTTT
-	TRBV7-6	TRBJ1-5	TRBD1	CASSLGSGTGVGNQPQHF	TGTGCCAGCAGCTTAGGGTCCGGGACAGGGGTCGGGAATCAGCCCCAGCATTTT
few	TRBV28	TRBJ2-4	-	CASSPLGDSQYF	TGTGCCAGCAGCCCACTAGGGGATTCTCAGTACTTC
few	TRBV27	TRBJ2-4	-	CASSFTPRAKEQYF	TGTGCCAGCAGTTTTACCCCGCGGGCGAAAGAGCAGTACTTC
few	TRBV24-1	TRBJ2-1	-	CATSPRQNYNEQFF	TGTGCCACCAGTCCCCGACAGAATTACAATGAGCAGTTCTTC
-	TRBV7-2	TRBJ2-1	-	CASSSPSYNEQFF	TGTGCCAGCAGCTCCCCTTCCTACAATGAGCAGTTCTTC
many	TRBV27	TRBJ2-3	-	CASSLSGFTDTQYF	TGTGCCAGCAGCTTATCAGGATTTACAGATACGCAGTATTTT
-	TRBV6-4	TRBJ2-1	-	CAGPYPSDLFHEQFF	TGTGCCGGGCCCTACCCATCAGATCTCTTTCATGAGCAGTTCTTC
-	TRBV20-1	TRBJ1-2	-	CSARQLVEGYTF	TGCAGTGCCAGACAACTTGTTGAGGGCTACACCTTC
-	TRBV7-2	TRBJ2-7	-	CASSLSRGRYEQYF	TGTGCCAGCAGCTTATCTCGGGGGCGGTACGAGCAGTACTTC
-	TRBV6-2/TRBV6-3	TRBJ1-2	TRBD1	CASSYSTGWDYTF	TGTGCCAGCAGTTACTCGACAGGGTGGGACTACACCTTC
few	TRBV7-9	TRBJ1-2	-	CASSRTDGNYGYTF	TGTGCCAGCAGCCGAACGGACGGAAACTATGGCTACACCTTC
-	TRBV4-3	TRBJ2-1	-	CASSPKRVGEQFF	TGCGCCAGCAGCCCAAAACGAGTAGGTGAGCAGTTCTTC
-	TRBV5-5	TRBJ2-1	-	CASSRTNEQFF	TGTGCCAGCAGCCGGACAAATGAGCAGTTCTTC
few	TRBV12-3/TRBV12-4	TRBJ2-7	-	CASSHYLLYEQYF	TGTGCCAGCAGTCATTATCTTCTGTACGAGCAGTACTTC
few	TRBV3-1	TRBJ1-2	-	CASSQRASYGYTF	TGTGCCAGCAGCCAGCGCGCGTCCTATGGCTACACCTTC
-	TRBV2	TRBJ2-3	TRBD2	CANKGLAGALVSADTQYF	TGTGCCAACAAGGGACTAGCGGGAGCCCTTGTCTCCGCAGATACGCAGTATTTT
few	TRBV7-2	TRBJ2-5	TRBD2	CASSSYPGGPETQYF	TGTGCCAGCAGCTCGTATCCGGGAGGGCCAGAGACCCAGTACTTC
once	TRBV5-5	TRBJ2-1	-	CAGTFAGRKQFF	TGTGCCGGCACCTTTGCAGGGCGTAAGCAGTTCTTC
-	TRBV4-3	TRBJ2-7	-	CASSQDKLGGGFADEQYF	TGCGCCAGCAGCCAAGACAAGTTAGGGGGAGGTTTCGCCGACGAGCAGTACTTC
-	TRBV20-1	TRBJ2-7	TRBD1	CSAIPSTGGAPREQYF	TGCAGTGCTATCCCCAGCACAGGGGGCGCTCCTAGGGAGCAGTACTTC